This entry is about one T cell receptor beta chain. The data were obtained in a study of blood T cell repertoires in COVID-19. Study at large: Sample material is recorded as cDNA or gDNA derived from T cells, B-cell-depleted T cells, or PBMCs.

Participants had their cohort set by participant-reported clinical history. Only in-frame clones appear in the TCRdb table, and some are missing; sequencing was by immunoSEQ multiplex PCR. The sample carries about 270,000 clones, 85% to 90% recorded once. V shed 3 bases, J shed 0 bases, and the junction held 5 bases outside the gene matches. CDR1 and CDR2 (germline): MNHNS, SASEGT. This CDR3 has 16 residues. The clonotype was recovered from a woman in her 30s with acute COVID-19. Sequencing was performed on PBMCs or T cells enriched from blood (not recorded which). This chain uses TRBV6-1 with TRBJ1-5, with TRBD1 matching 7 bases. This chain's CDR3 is CASSERQGVSNQPQHF. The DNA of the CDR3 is TGTGCCAGCAGTGAGAGACAGGGCGTTAGCAATCAGCCCCAGCATTTT.